Described below is a single TCR beta chain sequence and its context. This clone has only a few counts. What this receptor recognizes is not known. The input lacks base qualities; no much larger clone sits a single base away. The CDR3, from cysteine to phenylalanine, totals 14 residues. Only the CDR3 portion is preserved as DNA: 42 bases, with reading frame beginning at the first base. As encoded in the germline V gene, CDR1 is SGHRS while CDR2 is YFSETQ. The germline ends are 9 bases apart after V is trimmed by 0 bases and J by 4 bases. This sample is part of a study of cytomegalovirus exposure and HLA in healthy donors (dated by TCRdb to 2015 to 2018). A note on the overall study: According to an earlier analysis of a few hundred of the donors, about 179 million T cells yielded over 100 million unique TCR beta sequences and 250 to 350 Gb of sequence data. Approximately 300 gigabases of sequencing data and roughly 81 million unique TCR sequences made up an early release that covered roughly 670 HLA-typed donors. Of the approximately 400 genotyped donors, 65% to 90% fell in the genetic ancestry cluster associated with self-reported Caucasian donors. The study aimed to test whether signatures of past pathogen exposure could be identified by cataloging public T cell receptors. The study used immunosequencing to profile the T cell repertoires of approximately 640 subjects and linked those repertoires to cytomegalovirus serostatus. Along with the approximately 600-subject first cohort, a separate validation cohort of 120 different subjects was used. To predict cytomegalovirus infection status, the study combined high-throughput TCR immunosequencing, statistical association of individual TCRs with disease status, and machine learning. To study patterns of TCR occurrence, a later analysis re-analyzed previously published TCR beta repertoires from several hundred donors and added high-resolution HLA genotyping. The later analysis used no new phenotypic data to find candidate immune exposures, relying instead on TCR beta sequences and their occurrence across donors. In an earlier analysis of 550 to 700 of the donors, high-throughput TCR beta sequencing was used to judge whether each TCR beta V gene segment behaved as functional or pseudogenic. Donor age, sex, ethnicity and CMV serostatus were compiled alongside the repertoire data. In a later genetic analysis, genome-wide SNP genotypes for about 65% of the roughly 670 donors were used, and that subset was treated as a discovery cohort. Every repertoire in the discovery cohort had been generated on one and the same sequencing platform. Class I and class II HLA loci were covered by the typing at four-digit resolution. The number of donors typed differed by locus, with roughly 620-640 for A, B, C, DRB1 and DQB1, more than 500 for DQA1, 600 to 610 for DPA1, and about 450 for DPB1. About five DR-DQ haplotypes were treated as single units for association and clustering because of strong linkage in the cohort. Across under 500 genotyped donors of the cohort, an average of about 250,000 unique TCR beta nucleotide sequences per donor were sequenced, and roughly 18% of those sequences were non-productive. Points the paper makes about the study in general: The earlier analysis of fewer than 750 of the donors excluded approximately 15 rarely observed V segments, including chromosome 9 orphons, because counts were too low. Several of the top co-occurrence clusters appeared to be linked to parvovirus B19, influenza, CMV and Epstein-Barr virus, according to a later analysis. This cohort had only TCR beta chains sequenced, and the lack of alpha or paired-chain data limited which features could be detected. Broadly in line with IMGT annotations, most TCR beta V segments showed up in productive rearrangements about 87% or about 30% of the time in an earlier analysis of several hundred of the donors. In the study, 164 TCR beta chains were listed as associated with cytomegalovirus. Correlated functional status among segregating V segments might be attributable to linkage disequilibrium, but an unknown experimental factor could not be ruled out. In a later analysis, some 17,000 TCR beta sequences were associated with specific HLA alleles at a false discovery rate of 0.05. Compared with the approximately 710-donor mean, donors in an Asian-associated ancestry cluster had fewer N-insertions in productive TCRs, according to a later genetic analysis. Because HLA typing was unavailable for some donors at each locus, only the typed subset was used in association tests. In both the original and validation cohorts, the classifier was reported to diagnose cytomegalovirus status with high specificity and sensitivity. The 87-base-pair reads could not distinguish some IMGT-functional V segments, including TRBV6-2 and TRBV6-3, so those segments were excluded. While some public TCRs were present in many individuals, most TCR sequences turned up only very rarely across donors. A further reported finding was that TCR beta sequences accurately predicted the HLA-A and HLA-B alleles for most subjects in the first cohort. V-gene and J-gene trimming of TCR beta chains was associated with a missense DCLRE1C variant in a later genetic analysis, and the association was replicated in an independent cohort. In a later analysis, the rate of TCR association differed among HLA loci, with DRB1 alleles having the most associated TCRs and HLA-C alleles having the fewest. Most CMV-associated TCR beta chains appeared to be HLA-restricted in a later analysis, and the HLA associations seemed to be driven largely by CMV exposure. Assigning TCR associations to individual alleles was difficult when HLA alleles, especially DR and DQ, strongly co-occurred. The sequencing pipeline was judged likely to have produced a cluster of highly shared sequence variants as a technical artifact. The presence/absence analyses assumed that sequencing depth was roughly uniform across donors, and that assumption may not be true. In vitro tests confirmed that three of the cytomegalovirus-associated TCR beta chains recognize cytomegalovirus antigens. The authors suggested that the approach could potentially be generalized to other disease states and immunological phenotypes. Immune exposure information for the cohort was limited to CMV serostatus. A later analysis found that HLA-associated TCR beta chains were more clonally expanded and had lower generation probabilities than equally common non-associated chains.

Library preparation used the immunoSEQ multiplex PCR assay. For the multiplex PCR, a mixture combining 60 forward primers for TCR Vbeta segments and 13 reverse primers for TCR Jbeta segments was used. Amplification of the CDR3 region of rearranged TCR beta genes was performed with a multiplex PCR assay on genomic DNA. The Illumina HiSeq System was used to sequence the amplified TCR beta libraries as 87-base-pair reads. The authors processed their data as follows. Across the 700 or so repertoires, a later analysis counted some 81 million unique TCR beta chains, roughly 11 million of which were shared by at least two donors. A nearest-neighbor algorithm error-corrected the raw reads and collapsed the reads into unique sequences, merging closely related sequences to remove PCR and sequencing errors. To assign V, D and J gene segments, CDR3 sequences were aligned to IMGT reference sequences. Each retained sequence needed at least a six-nucleotide match to both a V gene segment and a J gene segment. Rearrangements were called productive when the CDR3 lacked stop codons and stayed in frame with V and J; all others were non-productive. CDR3 was defined according to IMGT convention as the region running from the second conserved V-encoded cysteine to the conserved J-encoded phenylalanine. In an earlier analysis of some 550 of the donors, sequences lacking an unambiguous match to a single V gene segment were excluded. In an earlier analysis of about 590 of the donors, a V segment was called functional when productive rearrangements were above 56.7%, and segregating when the standard deviation between donors exceeded 5%. To diagnose cytomegalovirus status from the catalog of TCR beta chain sequences, a statistical classification framework was built. In a later analysis, TCR nucleotide sequences were compared against IMGT/GENE-DB human TR gene sequences so that V and J genes could be assigned. The TCRdist pipeline was used in a later analysis to assign CDR3 sequences and most-parsimonious VDJ recombination scenarios. A later analysis defined each TCR beta chain by its CDR3 amino acid sequence plus V-gene family, and excluded reads lacking a unique V-gene family. To address suspected cross-contamination and a sequencing artifact, a later analysis removed 550 to 750 highly shared, low-generation-probability nucleotide sequences. In a later analysis, a clonal expansion index for each public chain was calculated from normalized within-repertoire ranks of inferred template counts. In a later analysis, generation probabilities were computed using a VDJ recombination model fitted to out-of-frame rearrangements, and the results were checked against IGoR. In a later analysis, TCR-TCR, TCR-HLA and TCR-CMV co-occurrence was scored with hypergeometric tests, and a repertoire-size bias correction was applied to TCR pairs. In a later analysis, false discovery rates were estimated by permuting HLA or CMV assignments 20 times. In a later analysis, co-occurring TCRs were grouped with DBSCAN, and TCRdist sequence similarity was added when clustering was performed within HLA-allele-positive subsets. Repertoires with fewer than 30,000 or more than 120,000 public chains were left out of co-occurrence clustering, as were four to six repertoires with anomalous nucleotide sharing. TCRdb took over this immuneACCESS table, retaining in-frame rearrangements with V and J assigned. Such tables are incomplete; in checked studies, under half of the missing clones stem from an unresolved V gene, and the remainder is unexplained. From that table come the V and J calls and clone size; the DNA was used to work out D and trimming. The sample table shows about 210,000 clones, and approximately 82% are seen once. The top ten clones comprise over 1.5% of the sample.

In total, more than 500 healthy bone marrow donors made up the cohort. Cohort members were all nominally healthy when sampled, although unrecorded immune exposures were likely present. The donor tested CMV seropositive, placing the donor among the 310 or so seropositive members of the cohort. A peripheral blood sample was provided by each donor, and peripheral blood mononuclear cells were used for TCR beta sequencing. Genomic DNA extraction from the blood cell samples was performed with the Qiagen DNeasy Blood Extraction Kit. This clonotype originated in a man aged 40-49 years in good health and CMV-seropositive. Recombination connected TRBV5-1 to TRBJ2-3, with the D gene call left open. Sequenced material: PBMCs. The DNA sequence is as follows: TGCGCCAGCAGCTTGGCCTGGTCAGCAGATACGCAGTATTTT. Its protein product is CASSLAWSADTQYF. Here the CDR3 is joined to the reference TRBV5-1 and TRBJ2-3 genes, and the full variable domain is: KAGVTQTPRYLIKTRGQQVTLSCSPISGHRSVSWYQQTPGQGLQFLFEYFSETQRNKGNFPGRFSGRQFSNSRSEMNVSTLELGDSALYLCASSLAWSADTQYFGPGTRLTVL.